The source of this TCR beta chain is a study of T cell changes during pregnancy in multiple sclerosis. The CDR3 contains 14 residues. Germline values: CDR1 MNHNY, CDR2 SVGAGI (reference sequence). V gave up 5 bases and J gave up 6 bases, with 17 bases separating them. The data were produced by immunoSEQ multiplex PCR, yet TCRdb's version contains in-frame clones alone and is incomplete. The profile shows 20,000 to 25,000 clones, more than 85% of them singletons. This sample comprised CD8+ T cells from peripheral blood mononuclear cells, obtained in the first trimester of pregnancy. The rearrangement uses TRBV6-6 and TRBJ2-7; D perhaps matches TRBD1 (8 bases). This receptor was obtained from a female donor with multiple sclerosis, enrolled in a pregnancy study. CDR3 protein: CASSLTGGDREQYF. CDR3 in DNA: TGTGCCAGCAGTCTTACAGGGGGGGATCGCGAGCAGTACTTC.